This TCR beta chain was documented in a study of blood T cell repertoires in COVID-19. Study overall: PBMCs, B-cell-depleted T cells, or T cells provided the cDNA or gDNA that made up the material.

Original methodology: It was from reference gene primer amplification that nucleated cell counts were estimated. Only in-frame clones appear in the TCRdb table, and some are missing; sequencing was by immunoSEQ multiplex PCR. The V and J calls and clone size were taken over from that table, and D and trimming were inferred from the DNA. The table has about 330,000 clones, around nine tenths seen once. Adults between roughly 18 and 90 years of age took part from fewer than 30 US areas. Germline lookup yields CDR1 LGHDT and CDR2 YNNKEL (reference sequence). The V gene lost 0 bases and the J gene lost 4 bases, with 4 bases spanning the gap. The CDR3 runs 12 residues.

This sequence joins TRBV3-1 (or the pseudogene TRBV3-2) and TRBJ2-7; D not certain. The receptor's source is a man younger than 45 who had recovered from COVID-19. Sequences were obtained from PBMCs or T cells enriched from blood (not recorded which). CDR3 sequence (DNA): TGTGCCAGCAGCCAAGATGAGTACGAGCAGTACTTC. Translation gives CASSQDEYEQYF.